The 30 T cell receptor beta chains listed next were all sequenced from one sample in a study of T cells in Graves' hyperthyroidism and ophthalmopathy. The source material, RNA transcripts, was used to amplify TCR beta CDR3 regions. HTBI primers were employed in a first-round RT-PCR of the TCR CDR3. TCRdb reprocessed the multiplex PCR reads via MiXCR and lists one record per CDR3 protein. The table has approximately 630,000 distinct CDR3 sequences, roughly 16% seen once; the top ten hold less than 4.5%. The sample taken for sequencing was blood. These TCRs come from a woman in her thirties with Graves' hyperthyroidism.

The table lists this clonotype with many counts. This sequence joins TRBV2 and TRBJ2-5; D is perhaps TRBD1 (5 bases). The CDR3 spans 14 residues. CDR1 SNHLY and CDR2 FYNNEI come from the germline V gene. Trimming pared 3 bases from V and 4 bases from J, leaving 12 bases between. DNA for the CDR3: TGTGCCAGCAGTGACAGGGCGTTCCCAGAGACCCAGTACTTC. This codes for CASSDRAFPETQYF.

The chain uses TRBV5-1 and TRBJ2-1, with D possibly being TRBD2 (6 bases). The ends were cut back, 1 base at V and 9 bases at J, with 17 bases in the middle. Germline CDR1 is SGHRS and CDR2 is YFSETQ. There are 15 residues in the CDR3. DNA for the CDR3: TGCGCCAGCAGCTTGTCGGGGACTGATGGACTTGAGCAGTTCTTC. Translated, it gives CASSLSGTDGLEQFF.

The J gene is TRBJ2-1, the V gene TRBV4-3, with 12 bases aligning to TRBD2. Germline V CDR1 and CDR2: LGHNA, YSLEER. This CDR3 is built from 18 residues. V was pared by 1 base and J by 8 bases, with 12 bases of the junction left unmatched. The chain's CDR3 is CASSQVLAGGPSFYEQFF. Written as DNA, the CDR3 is TGCGCCAGCAGCCAAGTTCTAGCGGGAGGGCCTAGTTTCTATGAGCAGTTCTTC.

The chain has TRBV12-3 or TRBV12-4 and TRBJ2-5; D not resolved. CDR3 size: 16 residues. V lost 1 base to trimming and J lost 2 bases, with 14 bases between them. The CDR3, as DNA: TGTGCCAGCAGTTTAGTCGCCTATACTCTGCAAGAGACCCAGTACTTC. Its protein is CASSLVAYTLQETQYF.

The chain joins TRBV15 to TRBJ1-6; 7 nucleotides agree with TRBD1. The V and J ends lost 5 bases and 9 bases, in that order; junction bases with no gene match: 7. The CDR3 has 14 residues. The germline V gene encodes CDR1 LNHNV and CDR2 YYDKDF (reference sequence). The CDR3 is CATSRDREGSPLHF. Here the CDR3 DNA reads TGTGCCACCAGCCGCGACAGGGAAGGTTCACCCCTCCACTTT.

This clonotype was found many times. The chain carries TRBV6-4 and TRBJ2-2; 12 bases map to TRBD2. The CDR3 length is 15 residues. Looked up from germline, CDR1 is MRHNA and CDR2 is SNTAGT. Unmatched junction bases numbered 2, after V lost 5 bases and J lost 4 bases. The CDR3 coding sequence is TGTGCCAGCAGTAAGACTAGCGGGAGCACCGGGGAGCTGTTTTTT. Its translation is CASSKTSGSTGELFF.

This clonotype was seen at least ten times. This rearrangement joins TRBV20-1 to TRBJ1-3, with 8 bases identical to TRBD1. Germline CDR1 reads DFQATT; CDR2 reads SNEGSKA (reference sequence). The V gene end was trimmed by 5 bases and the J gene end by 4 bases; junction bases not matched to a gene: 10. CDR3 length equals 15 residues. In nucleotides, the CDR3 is TGCAGTGCTGACGCCCGACAGGGGCCCGGAAACACCATATATTTT. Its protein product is CSADARQGPGNTIYF.

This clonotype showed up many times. The CDR3 is CASSPRDSGSYEQYF. In DNA, the CDR3 is TGTGCCAGCAGTCCGCGGGATAGCGGGAGCTACGAGCAGTACTTC. The chain employs TRBV28 and TRBJ2-7; 9 nucleotides agree with TRBD2. V shed 5 bases, J shed 3 bases, and the junction held 8 bases outside the gene matches. Germline V CDR1 and CDR2: MDHEN, SYDVKM. This CDR3 is 15 amino acids long.

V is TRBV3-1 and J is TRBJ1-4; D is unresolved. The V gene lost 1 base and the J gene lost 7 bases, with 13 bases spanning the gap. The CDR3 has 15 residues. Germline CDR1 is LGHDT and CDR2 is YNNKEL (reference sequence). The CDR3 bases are TGTGCCAGCAGCCAAGGGGTCGCGGGATCTGAAAAACTGTTTTTT. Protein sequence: CASSQGVAGSEKLFF.

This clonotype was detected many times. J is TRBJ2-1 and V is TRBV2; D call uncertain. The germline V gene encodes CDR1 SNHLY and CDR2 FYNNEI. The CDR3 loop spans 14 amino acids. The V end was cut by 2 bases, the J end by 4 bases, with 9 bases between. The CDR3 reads CASSEWRLYNEQFF. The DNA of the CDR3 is TGTGCCAGCAGTGAATGGCGGTTATACAATGAGCAGTTCTTC.

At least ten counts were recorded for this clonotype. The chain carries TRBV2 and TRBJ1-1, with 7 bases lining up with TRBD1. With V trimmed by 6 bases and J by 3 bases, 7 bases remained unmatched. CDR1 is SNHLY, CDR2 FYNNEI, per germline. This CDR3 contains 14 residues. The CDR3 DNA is TGTGCCAGCAGCACCTCCAGGGGGTACACTGAAGCTTTCTTT. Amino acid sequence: CASSTSRGYTEAFF.

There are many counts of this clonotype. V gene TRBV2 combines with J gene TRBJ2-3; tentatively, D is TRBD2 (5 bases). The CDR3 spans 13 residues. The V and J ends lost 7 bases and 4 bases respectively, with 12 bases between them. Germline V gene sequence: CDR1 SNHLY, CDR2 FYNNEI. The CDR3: CASKKEAPDTQYF. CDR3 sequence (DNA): TGTGCCAGCAAGAAGGAGGCCCCAGATACGCAGTATTTT.

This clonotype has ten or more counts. DNA of the CDR3: TGCAGTGCTAGGCCAGACAGGATGAACACTGAAGCTTTCTTT. Encoded protein: CSARPDRMNTEAFF. The rearrangement uses TRBV20-1 and TRBJ1-1, with D possibly being TRBD1 (6 bases). CDR1 and CDR2 from the germline V gene are DFQATT and SNEGSKA (reference sequence). The CDR3 runs to 14 residues. With 3 bases removed from V and 0 bases from J, the gap between germline ends came to 11 bases.

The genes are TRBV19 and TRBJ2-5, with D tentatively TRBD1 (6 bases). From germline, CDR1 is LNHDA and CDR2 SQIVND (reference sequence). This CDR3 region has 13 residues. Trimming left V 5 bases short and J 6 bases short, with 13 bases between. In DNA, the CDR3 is TGTGCCAGTAGTCCCGGGGACATGAAGACCCAGTACTTC. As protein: CASSPGDMKTQYF.

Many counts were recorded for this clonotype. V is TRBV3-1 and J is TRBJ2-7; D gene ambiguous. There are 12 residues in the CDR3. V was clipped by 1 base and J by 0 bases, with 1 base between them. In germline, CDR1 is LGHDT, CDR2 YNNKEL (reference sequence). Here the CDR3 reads CASSQVSYEQYF. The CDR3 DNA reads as TGTGCCAGCAGCCAAGTCTCCTACGAGCAGTACTTC.

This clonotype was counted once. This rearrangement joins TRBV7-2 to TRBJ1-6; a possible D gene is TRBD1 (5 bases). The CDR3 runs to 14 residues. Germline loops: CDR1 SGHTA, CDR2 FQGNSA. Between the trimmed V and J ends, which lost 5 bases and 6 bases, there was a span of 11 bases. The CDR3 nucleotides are TGTGCCAGCAGCCAAGACAGAATTAATTCACCCCTCCACTTT. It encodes CASSQDRINSPLHF.

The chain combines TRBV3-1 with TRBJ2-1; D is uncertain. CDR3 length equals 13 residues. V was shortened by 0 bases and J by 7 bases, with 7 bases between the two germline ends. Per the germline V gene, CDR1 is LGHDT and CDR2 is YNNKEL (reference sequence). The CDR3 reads CASSQEVGNEQFF. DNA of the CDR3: TGTGCCAGCAGCCAAGAGGTGGGTAATGAGCAGTTCTTC.

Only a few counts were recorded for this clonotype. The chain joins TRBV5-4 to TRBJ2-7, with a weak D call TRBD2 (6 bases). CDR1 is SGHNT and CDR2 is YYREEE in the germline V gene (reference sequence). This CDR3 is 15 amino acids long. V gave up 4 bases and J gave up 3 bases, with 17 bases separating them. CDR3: CASSTGTGSYYEQYF. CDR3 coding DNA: TGTGCCAGCAGCACAGGAACCGGGAGCTACTACGAGCAGTACTTC. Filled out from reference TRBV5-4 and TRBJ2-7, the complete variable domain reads ETGVTQSPTHLIKTRGQQVTLRCSSQSGHNTVSWYQQALGQGPQFIFQYYREEENGRGNFPPRFSGLQFPNYSSELNVNALELDDSALYLCASSTGTGSYYEQYFGPGTRLTVT.

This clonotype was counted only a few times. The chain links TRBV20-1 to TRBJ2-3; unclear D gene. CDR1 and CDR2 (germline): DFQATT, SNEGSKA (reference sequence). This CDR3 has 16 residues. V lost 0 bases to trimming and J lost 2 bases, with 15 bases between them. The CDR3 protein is CSARDPLRADTDTQYF. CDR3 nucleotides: TGCAGTGCTAGAGATCCACTCCGAGCTGACACAGATACGCAGTATTTT.

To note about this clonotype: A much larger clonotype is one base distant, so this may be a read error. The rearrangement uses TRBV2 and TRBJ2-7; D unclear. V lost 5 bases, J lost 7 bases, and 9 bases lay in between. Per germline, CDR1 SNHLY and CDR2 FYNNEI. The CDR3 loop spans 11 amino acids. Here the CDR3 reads CASSPPEEQYF. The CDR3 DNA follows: TGTGCCAGCAGTCCCCCCGAGGAGCAGTACTTC.

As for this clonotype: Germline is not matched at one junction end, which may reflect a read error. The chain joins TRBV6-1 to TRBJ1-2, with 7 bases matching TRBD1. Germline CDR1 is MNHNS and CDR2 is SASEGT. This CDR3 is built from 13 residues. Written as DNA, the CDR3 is TGTGCCTGCAGTGAAGGGACAGCCTATGGCTACACCTTC. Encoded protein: CACSEGTAYGYTF.

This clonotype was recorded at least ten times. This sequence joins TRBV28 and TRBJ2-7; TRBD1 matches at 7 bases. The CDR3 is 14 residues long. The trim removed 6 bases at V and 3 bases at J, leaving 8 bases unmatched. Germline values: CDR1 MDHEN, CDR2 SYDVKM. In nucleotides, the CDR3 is TGTGCCAGCAGCGGGGTCGGACAGGTCTACGAGCAGTACTTC. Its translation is CASSGVGQVYEQYF.

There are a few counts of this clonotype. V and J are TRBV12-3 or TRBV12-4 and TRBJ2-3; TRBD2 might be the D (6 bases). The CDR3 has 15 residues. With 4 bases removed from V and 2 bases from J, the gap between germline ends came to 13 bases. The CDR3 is CASSSTGAVTDTQYF. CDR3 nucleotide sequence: TGTGCCAGCAGTTCCACGGGAGCAGTCACAGATACGCAGTATTTT.

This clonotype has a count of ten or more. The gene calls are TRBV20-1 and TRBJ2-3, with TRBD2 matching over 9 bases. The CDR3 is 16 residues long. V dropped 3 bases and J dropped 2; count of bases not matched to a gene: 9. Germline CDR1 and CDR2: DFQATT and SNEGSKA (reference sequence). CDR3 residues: CSARSSSGTLTDTQYF. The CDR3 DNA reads TGCAGTGCTAGGTCCTCTAGCGGGACGCTCACAGATACGCAGTATTTT.

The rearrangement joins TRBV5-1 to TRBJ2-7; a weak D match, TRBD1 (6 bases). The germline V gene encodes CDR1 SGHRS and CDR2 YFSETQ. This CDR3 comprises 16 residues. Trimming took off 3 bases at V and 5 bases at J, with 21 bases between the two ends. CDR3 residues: CASSSGTSWSQNEQYF. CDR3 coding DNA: TGCGCCAGCAGCTCCGGGACATCGTGGAGTCAGAACGAGCAGTACTTC. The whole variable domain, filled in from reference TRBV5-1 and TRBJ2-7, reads KAGVTQTPRYLIKTRGQQVTLSCSPISGHRSVSWYQQTPGQGLQFLFEYFSETQRNKGNFPGRFSGRQFSNSRSEMNVSTLELGDSALYLCASSSGTSWSQNEQYFGPGTRLTVT.

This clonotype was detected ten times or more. The CDR3 DNA is TGTGCCAGCAGCTTACGGTGGCGGGAGAACACTGAAGCTTTCTTT. Encoded protein: CASSLRWRENTEAFF. The J gene is TRBJ1-1, the V gene TRBV11-2; D remains ambiguous. Per the germline V gene, CDR1 is SGHAT and CDR2 is FQNNGV. V dropped 2 bases and J dropped 1 base, with 11 bases sitting between them. This CDR3 has 15 residues.

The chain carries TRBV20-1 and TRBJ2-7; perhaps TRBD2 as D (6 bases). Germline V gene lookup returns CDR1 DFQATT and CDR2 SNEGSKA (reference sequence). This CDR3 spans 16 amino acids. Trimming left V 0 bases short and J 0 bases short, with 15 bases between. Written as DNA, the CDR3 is TGCAGTGCTAGAGAAACCGGGACTCCGAGCTCCTACGAGCAGTACTTC. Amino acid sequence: CSARETGTPSSYEQYF.

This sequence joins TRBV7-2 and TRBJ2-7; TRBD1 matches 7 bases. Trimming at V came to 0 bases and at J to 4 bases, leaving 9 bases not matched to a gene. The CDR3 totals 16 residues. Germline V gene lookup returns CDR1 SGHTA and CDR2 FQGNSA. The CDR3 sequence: CASSLAPTGTPYEQYF. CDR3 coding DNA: TGTGCCAGCAGCTTAGCACCGACAGGGACCCCTTACGAGCAGTACTTC.

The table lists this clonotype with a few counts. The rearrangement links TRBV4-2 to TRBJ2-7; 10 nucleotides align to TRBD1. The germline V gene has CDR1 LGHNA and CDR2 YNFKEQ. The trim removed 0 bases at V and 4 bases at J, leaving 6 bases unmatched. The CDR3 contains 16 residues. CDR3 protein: CASSQDLGQGKYEQYF. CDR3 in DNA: TGTGCCAGCAGCCAAGATTTGGGACAGGGGAAGTACGAGCAGTACTTC.

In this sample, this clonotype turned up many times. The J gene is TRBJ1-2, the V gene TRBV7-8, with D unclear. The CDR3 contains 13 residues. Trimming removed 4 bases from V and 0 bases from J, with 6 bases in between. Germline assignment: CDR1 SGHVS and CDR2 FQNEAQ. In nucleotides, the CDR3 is TGTGCCAGCAGCTCCCAGTCTAACTATGGCTACACCTTC. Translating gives CASSSQSNYGYTF. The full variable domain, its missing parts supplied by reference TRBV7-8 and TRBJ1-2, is GAGVSQSPRYKVAKRGQDVALRCDPISGHVSLFWYQQALGQGPEFLTYFQNEAQLDKSGLPSDRFFAERPEGSVSTLKIQRTQQEDSAVYLCASSSQSNYGYTFGSGTRLTVV.